The present entry profiles one T cell receptor beta chain with its context. Antigen: not known. This sample is drawn from a study of shared clonotypes between healthy human individuals. For the study at large: Three CD4 naive, three CD4 memory, two CD8 naive and one CD8 memory plate were used per donor.

Profiled with immunoSEQ multiplex PCR; TCRdb holds only in-frame clones, not every one. The sample gives over 800,000 clones, 92% of which show up once; around 24% is in the top ten. Study-wide results and caveats: The study's rarefaction showed incomplete sorted-subset sequencing despite large depth.

Naive CD8 cells lacked CD45RO and underwent positive selection for CCR7, leaving out terminally differentiated effector memory CD45RA+ cells. Material for sequencing was naive CD8+ T cells sorted from blood. This clonotype originated in a man in his thirties or forties in good health.

As DNA, the CDR3 is TGCGCCAGCAGTGCCACGGGCGGAAAGGGTAGAGATACGCAGTATTTT. This codes for CASSATGGKGRDTQYF. The chain employs TRBV10-1 and TRBJ2-3; D uncertain. Germline CDR1 reads WNHNN; CDR2 reads SYGVQD (reference sequence). The CDR3 is 16 amino acids. V lost 4 bases and J lost 5, with 19 bases in between.